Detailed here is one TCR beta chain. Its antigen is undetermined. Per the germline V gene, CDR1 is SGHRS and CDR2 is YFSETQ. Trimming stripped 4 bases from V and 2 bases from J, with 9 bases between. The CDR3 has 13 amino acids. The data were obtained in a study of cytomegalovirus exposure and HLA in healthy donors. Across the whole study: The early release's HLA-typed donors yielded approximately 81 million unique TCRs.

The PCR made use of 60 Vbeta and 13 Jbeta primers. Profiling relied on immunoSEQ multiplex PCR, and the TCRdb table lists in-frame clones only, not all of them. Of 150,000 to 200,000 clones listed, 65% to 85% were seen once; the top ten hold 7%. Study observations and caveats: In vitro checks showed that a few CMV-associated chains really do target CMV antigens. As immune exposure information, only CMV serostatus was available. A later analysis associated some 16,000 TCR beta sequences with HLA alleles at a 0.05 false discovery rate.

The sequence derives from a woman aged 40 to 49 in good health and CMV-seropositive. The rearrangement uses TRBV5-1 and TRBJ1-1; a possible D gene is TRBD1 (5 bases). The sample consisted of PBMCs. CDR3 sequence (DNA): TGCGCCAGCAGCCAGGGCCTTAACACTGAAGCTTTCTTT. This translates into CASSQGLNTEAFF.